A selection of T cell receptor beta chains follows, all from one sample in a study of T cells in Graves' hyperthyroidism and ophthalmopathy. From the multiplex PCR reads, TCRdb called clonotypes with MiXCR, one entry per CDR3 protein. Counted here are 300,000 to 450,000 distinct CDR3 sequences, roughly 13% occurring once; the ten biggest clones make up roughly 8.3%. Source material: blood. Every receptor here comes from a woman aged 18 to 35 with Graves' hyperthyroidism. Each CDR3 is given with its conserved first and last residue. The order of the fields is clone size, J gene, D gene, V gene, CDR3 protein, CDR3 DNA. D genes are given only for firm matches. Not all rows give a size; the values are once, few, many and, for expanded clones, a class.

many,TRBJ2-2,.,TRBV15,CATEFGEDTGELFF,TGTGCCACCGAATTCGGCGAGGACACCGGGGAGCTGTTTTTT
many,TRBJ2-7,.,TRBV2,CASSETDTTYEQYF,TGTGCCAGCAGTGAGACTGATACCACCTACGAGCAGTACTTC
.,TRBJ1-3,.,TRBV7-9,CASTPRGSGNTIYF,TGTGCCAGCACCCCCAGGGGCTCTGGAAACACCATATATTTT
.,TRBJ1-2,.,TRBV29-1,CSVEQGPNYGYTF,TGCAGCGTTGAGCAGGGCCCTAACTATGGCTACACCTTC
many,TRBJ2-5,TRBD1,TRBV5-1,CASSRGDRGLEGTQYF,TGCGCCAGCAGCCGAGGTGACAGGGGGCTTGAGGGGACCCAGTACTTC
many,TRBJ2-1,TRBD1,TRBV7-2,CASSFDTGGFLNEQFF,TGTGCCAGCAGCTTCGATACAGGGGGATTCCTCAATGAGCAGTTCTTC
many,TRBJ2-7,.,TRBV12-3/TRBV12-4,CASTAGTSSYEQYF,TGTGCCAGCACAGCCGGGACCAGCTCCTACGAGCAGTACTTC
few,TRBJ2-1,TRBD2,TRBV7-9,CASSRTSANLYNEQFF,TGTGCCAGCAGCCGGACTAGCGCAAACCTCTACAATGAGCAGTTCTTC
many,TRBJ1-6,.,TRBV7-2,CASSSIPSRGYNSPLHF,TGTGCCAGCAGCTCCATACCGTCTAGAGGATATAATTCACCCCTCCACTTT
.,TRBJ2-1,TRBD2,TRBV6-1,CASQPTSGTYNEQFF,TGTGCCAGCCAGCCGACTAGCGGAACCTACAATGAGCAGTTCTTC
many,TRBJ1-1,.,TRBV28,CASSTDTEAFF,TGTGCCAGCAGTACGGACACTGAAGCTTTCTTT
many,TRBJ2-3,.,TRBV18,CASSPQTPVNPDTQYF,TGTGCCAGCTCGCCCCAGACCCCGGTGAACCCAGATACGCAGTATTTT
many,TRBJ1-1,.,TRBV19,CASSTLAAGNTEAFF,TGTGCCAGTAGTACCCTCGCCGCAGGGAACACTGAAGCTTTCTTT
many,TRBJ2-1,TRBD1,TRBV24-1,CATSDLPGQGANNEQFF,TGTGCCACCAGTGATTTGCCGGGACAGGGGGCCAACAATGAACAGTTCTTC
many,TRBJ2-3,TRBD2,TRBV11-2,CASSWGLAGGRSTDTQYF,TGTGCCAGCAGCTGGGGACTAGCGGGGGGGCGTAGCACAGATACGCAGTATTTT
.,TRBJ1-1,TRBD1,TRBV29-1,CSVGAGGTEAFF,TGCAGCGTTGGGGCAGGGGGGACTGAAGCTTTCTTT
many,TRBJ1-1,.,TRBV3-1,CASSQEGAGPTEAFF,TGTGCCAGCAGCCAAGAGGGAGCAGGGCCCACTGAAGCTTTCTTT
.,TRBJ2-6,.,TRBV20-1,CSARDALGSSRGANVLTF,TGCAGTGCTAGAGATGCCCTGGGATCCTCTCGTGGGGCCAACGTCCTGACTTTC
many,TRBJ1-1,.,TRBV3-1,CASSQMSGAEAFF,TGTGCCAGCAGCCAAATGTCTGGGGCTGAAGCTTTCTTT
many,TRBJ1-1,TRBD1,TRBV6-1,CACSLRGQVNTEAFF,TGTGCCTGCAGCCTAAGAGGACAGGTGAACACTGAAGCTTTCTTT
.,TRBJ2-1,.,TRBV6-5,CASSYSRQGPRQFF,TGTGCCAGCAGTTACTCGAGGCAGGGGCCGCGACAGTTCTTC
few,TRBJ1-3,TRBD1,TRBV18,CASSLTGGIGNTIYF,TGTGCCAGCTCACTGACAGGGGGAATTGGAAACACCATATATTTT
many,TRBJ2-7,TRBD1,TRBV5-1,CASSLVTGGEQYF,TGCGCCAGCAGCTTGGTCACAGGGGGCGAGCAGTACTTC
many,TRBJ2-7,.,TRBV4-3,CASSQDQAVSSYEQYF,TGCGCCAGCAGCCAAGATCAAGCGGTCAGCTCCTACGAGCAGTACTTC
many,TRBJ1-5,.,TRBV7-2,CASSPEQGWGSNQPQHF,TGTGCCAGCAGCCCAGAACAGGGCTGGGGAAGCAATCAGCCCCAGCATTTT
many,TRBJ2-3,.,TRBV5-6,CASSFDSTDTQYF,TGTGCCAGCAGCTTCGACAGCACAGATACGCAGTATTTT
many,TRBJ1-1,.,TRBV4-1,CASSPGPMNTEAFF,TGCGCCAGCAGCCCGGGACCGATGAACACTGAAGCTTTCTTT
.,TRBJ1-4,TRBD1,TRBV18,CASSPTRDSNRNEKLFF,TGTGCCAGCTCACCAACCCGGGACAGTAATCGGAATGAAAAACTGTTTTTT
many,TRBJ1-2,.,TRBV12-3/TRBV12-4,CASSFPPGVTGYTF,TGTGCCAGCAGTTTTCCTCCGGGGGTAACGGGCTACACCTTC
many,TRBJ1-1,.,TRBV11-2,CASSLDWGVGAFF,TGTGCCAGCAGCTTAGATTGGGGGGTTGGAGCTTTCTTT
few,TRBJ2-7,TRBD2,TRBV20-1,CSARGGGPAYEQYF,TGCAGTGCACGGGGCGGGGGTCCAGCCTACGAGCAGTACTTC
many,TRBJ2-1,.,TRBV30,CAWSVQGGRRGQFF,TGTGCCTGGAGTGTTCAGGGGGGGCGGAGGGGGCAGTTCTTC
many,TRBJ2-5,.,TRBV12-3/TRBV12-4,CASSLGAPNIETQYF,TGTGCCAGCAGTTTAGGGGCACCGAATATAGAGACCCAGTACTTC
many,TRBJ2-3,.,TRBV5-5,CASSLPSAHTDTQYF,TGTGCCAGCAGCCTACCTAGCGCCCACACAGATACGCAGTATTTT
many,TRBJ2-2,TRBD2,TRBV12-5,CASGLGLRGGLGFIDTGELFF,TGTGCTAGTGGTTTAGGTCTGCGGGGGGGCCTTGGGTTTATTGACACCGGGGAGCTGTTTTTT
many,TRBJ1-4,.,TRBV28,CASSKRGQGNEKLFF,TGTGCCAGCAGCAAACGGGGACAAGGAAATGAAAAACTGTTTTTT
few,TRBJ2-7,TRBD2,TRBV7-9,CASSLTSGSYYEQYF,TGTGCCAGCAGCCTTACTAGCGGGAGTTATTACGAGCAGTACTTC
few,TRBJ1-5,.,TRBV19,CASSIIFARRDQPQHF,TGTGCCAGTAGTATTATTTTTGCCAGGCGCGATCAGCCCCAGCATTTT
many,TRBJ2-7,.,TRBV20-1,CSARQTTTYEQYF,TGCAGTGCTAGACAGACTACTACCTACGAGCAGTACTTC
.,TRBJ2-3,.,TRBV3-1,CASSQGTAGTDTQYF,TGTGCCAGCAGCCAAGGGACTGCGGGCACAGATACGCAGTATTTT
.,TRBJ1-2,.,TRBV3-1,CASSQDTTGQGGYTF,TGTGCCAGCAGCCAAGATACGACAGGCCAAGGAGGCTACACCTTC
many,TRBJ1-1,.,TRBV12-3/TRBV12-4,CASSFGTHKWGHTEAFF,TGTGCCAGCAGTTTTGGCACCCACAAATGGGGCCACACTGAAGCTTTCTTT
many,TRBJ1-1,TRBD1,TRBV28,CASSLRQGRNTEAFF,TGTGCCAGCAGTCTAAGACAGGGAAGGAACACTGAAGCTTTCTTT
few,TRBJ1-4,.,TRBV6-5,CASSSIFAAWSTNEKLFF,TGTGCCAGCAGTTCCATTTTCGCAGCCTGGTCAACTAATGAAAAACTGTTTTTT